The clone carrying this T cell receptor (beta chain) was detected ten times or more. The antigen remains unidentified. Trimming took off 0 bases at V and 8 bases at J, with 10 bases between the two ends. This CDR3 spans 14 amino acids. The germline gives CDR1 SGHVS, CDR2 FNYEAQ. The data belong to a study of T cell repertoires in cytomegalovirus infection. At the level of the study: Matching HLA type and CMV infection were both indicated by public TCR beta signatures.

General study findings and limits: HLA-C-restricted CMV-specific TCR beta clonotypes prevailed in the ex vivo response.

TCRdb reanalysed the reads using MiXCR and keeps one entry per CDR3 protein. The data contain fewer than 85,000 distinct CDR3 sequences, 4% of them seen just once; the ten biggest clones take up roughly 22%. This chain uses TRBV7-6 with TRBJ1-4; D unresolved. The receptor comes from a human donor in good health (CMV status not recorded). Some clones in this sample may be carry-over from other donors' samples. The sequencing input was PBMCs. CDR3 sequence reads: CASSLATDTEKLFF. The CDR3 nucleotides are TGTGCCAGCAGCTTAGCGACGGATACCGAAAAACTGTTTTTT.